This TCR beta chain is from a study of shared clonotypes between healthy human individuals. Germline-derived CDR1 and CDR2 are SNHLY and FYNNEI. This CDR3 is built from 14 residues. Trimming took 1 base from V and 5 from J, leaving 11 bases between them. This clone occurred a few times. Data came from immunoSEQ multiplex PCR; TCRdb stores just in-frame clones and leaves some out. Seen here are more than 2,000,000 clones, just over 90% observed once, and the top ten hold around 0.4%. J is TRBJ1-1 and V is TRBV2; D perhaps matches TRBD1 (6 bases). The clonotype originates from a man younger than 35 in good health. Some clones in this sample may be carry-over from other donors' samples. The sample taken for sequencing was naive CD4+ T cells from PBMCs. Noted subset: CD45RA+ positively selected. The chain's CDR3 is CASSEGGARTEAFF. The CDR3, as DNA: TGTGCCAGCAGTGAAGGGGGGGCGCGAACTGAAGCTTTCTTT.